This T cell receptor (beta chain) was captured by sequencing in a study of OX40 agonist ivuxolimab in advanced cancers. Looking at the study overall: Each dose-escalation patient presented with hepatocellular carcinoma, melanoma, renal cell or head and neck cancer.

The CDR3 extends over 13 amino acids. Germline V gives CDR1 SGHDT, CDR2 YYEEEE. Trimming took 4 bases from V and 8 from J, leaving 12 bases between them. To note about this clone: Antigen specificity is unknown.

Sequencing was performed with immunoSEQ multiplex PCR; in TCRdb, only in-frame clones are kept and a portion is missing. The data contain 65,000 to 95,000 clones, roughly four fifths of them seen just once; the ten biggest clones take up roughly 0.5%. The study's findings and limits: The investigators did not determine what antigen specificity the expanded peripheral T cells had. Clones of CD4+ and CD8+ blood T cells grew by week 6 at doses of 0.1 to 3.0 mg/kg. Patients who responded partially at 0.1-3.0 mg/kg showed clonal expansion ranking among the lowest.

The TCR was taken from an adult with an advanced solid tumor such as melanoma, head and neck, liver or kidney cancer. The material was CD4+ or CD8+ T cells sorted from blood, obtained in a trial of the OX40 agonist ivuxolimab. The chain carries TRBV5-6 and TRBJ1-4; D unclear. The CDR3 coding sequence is TGTGCCAGCAGCCGTGGTAGAGCGGAAAAACTGTTTTTT. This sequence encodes CASSRGRAEKLFF. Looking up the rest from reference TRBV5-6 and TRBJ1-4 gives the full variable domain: DAGVTQSPTHLIKTRGQQVTLRCSPKSGHDTVSWYQQALGQGPQFIFQYYEEEERQRGNFPDRFSGHQFPNYSSELNVNALLLGDSALYLCASSRGRAEKLFFGSGTQLSVL.